This T cell receptor beta chain comes out of a study of CD8 T cells in ankylosing spondylitis. Study results and caveats: A motif in TCR beta, a set of roughly eight highly homologous variants, appeared characteristic of ankylosing spondylitis blood.

Making use of molecular barcodes, quantitative 5'-RACE generated TCR beta libraries. TCRdb processed the 5' RACE reads anew with MiXCR; each CDR3 protein has one entry. This sample yields approximately 42,000 distinct CDR3 sequences, of which more than 9.5% are seen a single time; roughly 1.3% belongs to the top ten. With respect to this clonotype: Its antigen remains unknown. A much larger clone sits a single nucleotide away, making a read error possible.

The CDR3 runs 16 residues. V lost 7 bases to trimming and J lost 4 bases; unmatched junction nucleotides: 11. Germline CDR1 SGHDN, CDR2 FVKESK. This TCR was recovered from a male donor with ankylosing spondylitis or in good health (not recorded which). Material: blood, either unsorted or a sorted T cell fraction (not recorded which). The chain joins TRBV14 to TRBJ2-2, with TRBD1 identical over 8 bases. This CDR3 reads CASNFLRTGSTGELFF. CDR3 DNA sequence: TGTGCCAGCAACTTCCTGCGGACAGGGAGCACCGGGGAGCTGTTTTTT.